This is a list of T cell receptor beta chains from one sample in a study of T cell changes during pregnancy in multiple sclerosis. Method: immunoSEQ multiplex PCR; TCRdb's copy keeps in-frame clones and lacks some. The sample lists about 93,000 clones, 85% to 95% occurring once. The sample was peripheral blood, taken after pregnancy. The receptors originated from a female donor with multiple sclerosis, enrolled in a pregnancy study. Both conserved end residues are part of each CDR3. A D gene is named only where the DNA matches it firmly. Rows give clone size only sometimes, using once, few, many, or a class for an expanded clone.

cdr3_aa,cdr3_nt,clone_size,v_call,j_call,d_call
CASSPRFREYEQYF,TGTGCCAGCAGCCCCAGGTTTAGGGAGTACGAGCAGTACTTC,NA,TRBV27,TRBJ2-7,NA
CASSPGTGGETQYF,TGTGCCAGCAGCCCTGGGACAGGGGGGGAGACCCAGTACTTC,NA,TRBV7-7,TRBJ2-5,TRBD1
CASSYLGTSRYDEQFF,TGTGCCAGCAGTTACCTCGGGACTAGCCGGTACGATGAGCAGTTCTTC,NA,TRBV6-5,TRBJ2-1,TRBD2
CASSLGGRTDTQYF,TGTGCCAGCAGCTTAGGGGGCCGCACAGATACGCAGTATTTT,once,TRBV4-2,TRBJ2-3,TRBD1
CASAPDRVSNQPQHF,TGTGCCAGTGCCCCGGACAGGGTGAGCAATCAGCCCCAGCATTTT,NA,TRBV19,TRBJ1-5,TRBD1
CASSSGQGATETQYF,TGTGCCAGTAGTTCGGGACAGGGGGCAACAGAGACCCAGTACTTC,NA,TRBV19,TRBJ2-5,TRBD1
CASSPTGSTEAFF,TGTGCCAGCAGCCCGACAGGGAGCACTGAAGCTTTCTTT,NA,TRBV13,TRBJ1-1,TRBD1
CASSFHGITDTQYF,TGTGCCAGCAGCTTCCACGGGATCACAGATACGCAGTATTTT,once,TRBV5-4,TRBJ2-3,NA
CASSFPSQGAYEQYF,TGTGCCAGCAGCTTCCCATCCCAGGGGGCCTACGAGCAGTACTTC,NA,TRBV13,TRBJ2-7,TRBD1
CASSSGENTEAFF,TGTGCCAGTAGTTCCGGGGAGAACACTGAAGCTTTCTTT,NA,TRBV19,TRBJ1-1,NA
CASSQGTQPQHF,TGTGCCAGCAGCCAGGGAACTCAGCCCCAGCATTTT,NA,TRBV7-9,TRBJ1-5,NA
CASSEQQGGEQYF,TGTGCCAGCAGTGAACAGCAGGGGGGCGAGCAGTACTTC,NA,TRBV6-1,TRBJ2-7,NA
CASSSPRSERAQKLNEQFF,TGCGCCAGCAGCTCCCCCCGGAGCGAGAGGGCCCAAAAGTTGAATGAGCAGTTCTTC,NA,TRBV5-1,TRBJ2-1,NA
CASSLVGGTANTGELFF,TGCGCCAGCAGCTTGGTGGGCGGGACAGCGAACACCGGGGAGCTGTTTTTT,NA,TRBV5-1,TRBJ2-2,NA
CASSVQEGGYTF,TGTGCCAGTAGTGTGCAGGAAGGTGGCTACACCTTC,NA,TRBV19,TRBJ1-2,NA
CASSQVTSGTDTQYF,TGCGCCAGCAGCCAGGTAACTAGCGGAACAGATACGCAGTATTTT,NA,TRBV4-3,TRBJ2-3,TRBD2
CASRNNPAGGWNEQFF,TGTGCCAGCAGAAACAATCCAGCGGGAGGGTGGAATGAGCAGTTCTTC,NA,TRBV9,TRBJ2-1,TRBD2
CASSTYRGPSYGYTF,TGTGCCAGCAGCACCTACAGGGGGCCTTCCTATGGCTACACCTTC,NA,TRBV7-2,TRBJ1-2,TRBD1
CAWSVGQSGNTIYF,TGTGCCTGGAGTGTCGGACAGAGTGGAAACACCATATATTTT,NA,TRBV30,TRBJ1-3,NA
CASSPAQGNTEAFF,TGTGCCAGCTCACCTGCACAGGGCAACACTGAAGCTTTCTTT,NA,TRBV18,TRBJ1-1,NA